This paragraph covers one T cell receptor beta chain sequence. The antigen it recognizes is unknown. Within one base of it there is no much larger clone, and no base qualities were kept. This sample's time point label indicates: healthy volunteer bleed at 6 weeks. Total RNA was extracted from unfractionated whole blood collected in Tempus Blood RNA tubes. Five or six healthy volunteers acted as controls for TCR sequencing and had blood drawn at day 0, 2 weeks and 6 weeks. Libraries were made using RACE. Sequencing relied on a NextSeq 500. Library preparation attached unique molecular identifiers to individual cDNA molecules for quantitative, reproducible TCR counting. Concerning the study's data processing: Samples had a median of roughly 100,000 TCRs, with a range from roughly 23,224 to 700,000. The Decombinator software suite was used to annotate the V, J and CDR3 of the TCR reads. For PS versus PT1 abundance plots, all samples were subsampled to the same number of TCRs (28,000). TCRs were defined as expanded if absent before sensitization and observed at least eight times at the 2-week time point. The public reads were reprocessed in TCRdb via fastp at Q25 and MiXCR, keeping in-frame beta chains. Identical CDR3 protein sequences are pooled into one entry, listed with their most common genes and DNA. What appears here as the V and J calls and clone size reflects TCRdb's work, not the paper's. Counted in this sample were 44,000 or so distinct CDR3 sequences; 3.7% of them appeared once. The ten largest clones represent roughly 5.9% of the sample.

The CDR3 goes from the cysteine to the phenylalanine over 13 residues. Left in the record is the CDR3 DNA by itself, 39 bases read in frame from the first base. The CDR1 and CDR2 encoded by the germline V gene are MDHEN and SYDVKM. At the junction V is shortened by 6 bases and J by 2 bases, with 8 bases in between. This record belongs to a study of human T cells and chemical hapten exposure (dated by TCRdb to the early 2020s). With respect to the entire study: Libraries were pooled for sequencing, and variation in per-sample TCR yields was attributed mainly to small differences in library volumes within the pool. In alopecia patients, the study followed how the peripheral blood TCR repertoire changed in vivo over primary and secondary sensitization to diphenylcyclopropenone (DPC), a hapten. From each blood RNA sample, both TCR alpha and TCR beta chains were sequenced. General conclusions and limits of the study: The number of TCRs above 1 in 1000 frequency did not change with DPC sensitization; there was no evidence of global repertoire structure alterations. After repeated subsampling, changes were observed in the strength of the expansion versus patch-test correlation and in the threshold at which the correlation became significant.

The sequence joins TRBV28 to TRBJ1-3, with the identity of the D gene unclear. The sequencing sample was made of whole blood. This TCR came from a human donor in good health. Some clones in this sample may be carry-over from other donors' samples. The base sequence is TGTGCCAGCAGCCGTGCCACTGGAAACACCATATATTTT. It translates as CASSRATGNTIYF.